The sequence of this TCR beta chain was determined in a study of blood T cell repertoires in COVID-19. This clone was detected only a few times. Original handling: Amplification with reference gene primers provided the estimates of nucleated cell counts. TCRdb's copy holds only in-frame clones and misses some; the assay was immunoSEQ multiplex PCR. V, J and clone size were drawn from that table, and D and trimming were deduced from the DNA. The table lists 380,000 or so clones, around 87% of them singletons. Enrollees, about 18 to 89 years old, lived in about two dozen US areas. Recovery among Cohort 3 donors was established by two negative PCRs, clearance, or symptom resolution. This TCR came from a man under 40 who had recovered from COVID-19. Sequencing was carried out using PBMCs or T cells enriched from blood (not recorded which).

This CDR3 is CASSVGTAGGRAFF. The CDR3 DNA reads as TGTGCCAGCAGCGTCGGGACAGCAGGAGGTCGGGCTTTCTTT. The chain recombines TRBV9 with TRBJ1-1, with 7 nucleotides matching TRBD1. V lost 2 bases to trimming and J lost 11 bases; unmatched junction nucleotides: 12. Looked up from germline, CDR1 is SGDLS and CDR2 is YYNGEE. This CDR3 is 14 amino acids long.